This T cell receptor (beta chain) derives from a study of T cells after yellow fever vaccination. TCRdb independently ran MiXCR on the 5' RACE reads; one entry per CDR3 protein. The sample lists some 260,000 distinct CDR3 sequences; around 4.9% were seen once. Trimming pared 2 bases from V and 2 bases from J, leaving 9 bases between. This CDR3 contains 14 residues. The V gene's germline CDR1 is SGHAT and CDR2 FQDESV (reference sequence). This clonotype originated in a man younger than 35 who received the YFV17D yellow fever vaccine. The sample in question was CD4+ T cells sorted from PBMCs, obtained on the day of the yellow fever booster vaccination. The chain links TRBV11-1 to TRBJ2-5; no definite D call. The CDR3 sequence: CASSLNRVQETQYF. The CDR3 DNA reads TGTGCCAGCAGCTTAAACAGAGTACAAGAGACCCAGTACTTC.